Listed below are T cell receptor beta chains from one sample, sequenced in a study of T cells in Graves' hyperthyroidism and ophthalmopathy. Each CDR3 protein gets one entry after TCRdb re-called the multiplex PCR reads with MiXCR. The repertoire holds hundreds of thousands of distinct CDR3 sequences, with 40% to 55% as singletons. The sequencing input was peripheral blood or thyroid tissue (not recorded which). These receptors all stem from an adult man with Graves' disease, either hyperthyroidism or ophthalmopathy (not recorded which). Each CDR3 is given with its conserved first and last residue. The order of the fields is D gene, clone size, J gene, V gene, CDR3 protein, CDR3 DNA. The D gene is left open where the match is weak. The size entry is marked missing in some rows and otherwise reads once, few, many or a size class.

D gene: TRBD1
clone size: .
J gene: TRBJ2-7
V gene: TRBV10-2
CDR3 protein: CASSGSGTGTYEQYF
CDR3 DNA: TGCGCCAGCAGTGGCTCCGGGACAGGGACCTACGAGCAGTACTTC

D gene: TRBD1
clone size: .
J gene: TRBJ1-1
V gene: TRBV5-1
CDR3 protein: CASSPTGQAGNTEAFF
CDR3 DNA: TGCGCCAGCAGCCCGACAGGGCAAGCTGGAAACACTGAAGCTTTCTTT

D gene: .
clone size: .
J gene: TRBJ1-1
V gene: TRBV5-1
CDR3 protein: CASSLGGGPGQTEAFF
CDR3 DNA: TGCGCCAGCAGCTTGGGGGGAGGCCCAGGGCAGACTGAAGCTTTCTTT

D gene: .
clone size: .
J gene: TRBJ1-1
V gene: TRBV7-9
CDR3 protein: CASSLAGGRMNTEAFF
CDR3 DNA: TGTGCCAGCAGCTTAGCGGGGGGGCGGATGAACACTGAAGCTTTCTTT

D gene: TRBD1
clone size: .
J gene: TRBJ2-5
V gene: TRBV14
CDR3 protein: CASSPDRVQPQYF
CDR3 DNA: TGTGCCAGCAGCCCAGACAGGGTTCAGCCCCAGTACTTC

D gene: .
clone size: once
J gene: TRBJ1-5
V gene: TRBV2
CDR3 protein: CASSDGGKPQHF
CDR3 DNA: TGTGCCAGCAGTGATGGGGGAAAGCCCCAGCATTTT

D gene: TRBD1
clone size: .
J gene: TRBJ1-6
V gene: TRBV9
CDR3 protein: CASSFTGGGFGSPLHF
CDR3 DNA: TGTGCCAGCAGTTTCACAGGGGGCGGGTTCGGTTCACCCCTCCACTTT

D gene: TRBD1
clone size: .
J gene: TRBJ1-4
V gene: TRBV15
CDR3 protein: CATSRDLQGSEEKLFF
CDR3 DNA: TGTGCCACCAGCAGAGATCTACAGGGGAGTGAGGAAAAACTGTTTTTT

D gene: .
clone size: many
J gene: TRBJ1-3
V gene: TRBV29-1
CDR3 protein: CSVEVTGIPGNTIYF
CDR3 DNA: TGCAGCGTTGAAGTGACGGGGATCCCTGGAAACACCATATATTTT

D gene: TRBD1
clone size: few
J gene: TRBJ1-4
V gene: TRBV20-1
CDR3 protein: CSARDRGNEKLFF
CDR3 DNA: TGCAGTGCTCGGGACAGGGGAAATGAAAAACTGTTTTTT

D gene: TRBD2
clone size: .
J gene: TRBJ2-5
V gene: TRBV7-6
CDR3 protein: CASTLSGRADETQYF
CDR3 DNA: TGTGCCAGCACCTTAAGCGGGAGGGCCGACGAGACCCAGTACTTC

D gene: .
clone size: many
J gene: TRBJ1-1
V gene: TRBV7-9
CDR3 protein: CASSLGDTAEAFF
CDR3 DNA: TGTGCCAGCAGCTTAGGGGACACGGCTGAAGCTTTCTTT

D gene: .
clone size: few
J gene: TRBJ2-5
V gene: TRBV5-1
CDR3 protein: CASSPGTPGETQYF
CDR3 DNA: TGCGCCAGCAGCCCGGGGACACCTGGAGAGACCCAGTACTTC

D gene: .
clone size: few
J gene: TRBJ1-1
V gene: TRBV5-1
CDR3 protein: CASSLTDAGEAFF
CDR3 DNA: TGCGCCAGCAGCCTAACGGATGCCGGTGAAGCTTTCTTT

D gene: .
clone size: .
J gene: TRBJ1-4
V gene: TRBV6-2/TRBV6-3
CDR3 protein: CASSYRGGGDEKLFF
CDR3 DNA: TGTGCCAGCAGTTACAGAGGGGGGGGAGATGAAAAACTGTTTTTT

D gene: .
clone size: once
J gene: TRBJ1-1
V gene: TRBV19
CDR3 protein: CASRERRRGTEAFF
CDR3 DNA: TGTGCCAGTAGGGAGAGACGAAGGGGGACTGAAGCTTTCTTT

D gene: TRBD1
clone size: .
J gene: TRBJ1-2
V gene: TRBV2
CDR3 protein: CASSESSGQVNYGYTF
CDR3 DNA: TGTGCCAGCAGTGAATCTTCGGGACAGGTTAACTATGGCTACACCTTC

D gene: TRBD1
clone size: .
J gene: TRBJ1-4
V gene: TRBV6-5
CDR3 protein: CASSYATGLGEKLFF
CDR3 DNA: TGTGCCAGCAGTTACGCGACAGGGTTGGGTGAAAAACTGTTTTTT

D gene: TRBD1
clone size: .
J gene: TRBJ1-1
V gene: TRBV6-1
CDR3 protein: CASRQGAGGTEAFF
CDR3 DNA: TGTGCCAGCAGGCAGGGGGCGGGTGGCACTGAAGCTTTCTTT

D gene: .
clone size: .
J gene: TRBJ1-4
V gene: TRBV12-3/TRBV12-4
CDR3 protein: CASSPTSRNEKLFF
CDR3 DNA: TGTGCCAGCAGTCCGACATCACGTAATGAAAAACTGTTTTTT

D gene: .
clone size: few
J gene: TRBJ1-6
V gene: TRBV6-6
CDR3 protein: CASSYSSPLNSPLHF
CDR3 DNA: TGTGCCAGCAGTTACTCGTCGCCTCTCAATTCACCCCTCCACTTT

D gene: TRBD1
clone size: .
J gene: TRBJ1-2
V gene: TRBV10-3
CDR3 protein: CAISDRGRENYGYTF
CDR3 DNA: TGTGCCATCAGTGACAGGGGGCGTGAGAACTATGGCTACACCTTC

D gene: .
clone size: many
J gene: TRBJ2-7
V gene: TRBV2
CDR3 protein: CASRGSYYEQYF
CDR3 DNA: TGTGCCAGCAGGGGCAGCTACTACGAGCAGTACTTC

D gene: .
clone size: .
J gene: TRBJ2-7
V gene: TRBV5-6
CDR3 protein: CASSIVGRSSYEQYF
CDR3 DNA: TGTGCCAGTAGTATAGTAGGCAGGTCGTCCTACGAGCAGTACTTC

D gene: TRBD1
clone size: few
J gene: TRBJ1-3
V gene: TRBV7-2
CDR3 protein: CASSSGRDSSSGNTIYF
CDR3 DNA: TGTGCCAGCAGCTCAGGACGGGACAGTAGCTCTGGAAACACCATATATTTT

D gene: TRBD1
clone size: .
J gene: TRBJ1-5
V gene: TRBV24-1
CDR3 protein: CATSDREGQPQHF
CDR3 DNA: TGTGCCACCAGCGACAGGGAAGGTCAGCCCCAGCATTTT

D gene: TRBD1
clone size: .
J gene: TRBJ1-6
V gene: TRBV15
CDR3 protein: CATSRTGEANSPLHF
CDR3 DNA: TGTGCCACCAGCAGAACAGGGGAGGCGAATTCACCCCTCCACTTT

D gene: .
clone size: few
J gene: TRBJ1-2
V gene: TRBV20-1
CDR3 protein: CSAIKNTGKQGYTF
CDR3 DNA: TGCAGTGCTATAAAGAACACAGGGAAACAGGGCTACACCTTC

D gene: .
clone size: few
J gene: TRBJ1-2
V gene: TRBV7-6
CDR3 protein: CASTYVEETASNYGYTF
CDR3 DNA: TGTGCCAGCACCTACGTGGAAGAGACCGCTTCTAACTATGGCTACACCTTC

D gene: TRBD2
clone size: .
J gene: TRBJ2-7
V gene: TRBV6-1
CDR3 protein: CASDVAGRYEQYF
CDR3 DNA: TGTGCCAGCGACGTAGCGGGGCGGTACGAGCAGTACTTC

D gene: .
clone size: few
J gene: TRBJ2-7
V gene: TRBV6-1
CDR3 protein: CASTSPGHYEQYF
CDR3 DNA: TGTGCCAGCACCTCCCCGGGCCACTACGAGCAGTACTTC

D gene: .
clone size: .
J gene: TRBJ1-4
V gene: TRBV29-1
CDR3 protein: CSVAKGPNEKLFF
CDR3 DNA: TGCAGCGTTGCAAAGGGACCTAATGAAAAACTGTTTTTT

D gene: .
clone size: many
J gene: TRBJ1-4
V gene: TRBV29-1
CDR3 protein: CSTRDATNEKLFF
CDR3 DNA: TGCAGCACCCGTGACGCAACTAATGAAAAACTGTTTTTT

D gene: .
clone size: .
J gene: TRBJ2-1
V gene: TRBV7-6
CDR3 protein: CASSPGYYNEQFF
CDR3 DNA: TGTGCCAGCAGCCCAGGGTACTACAATGAGCAGTTCTTC

D gene: .
clone size: .
J gene: TRBJ2-7
V gene: TRBV6-1
CDR3 protein: CASSVWSYEQYF
CDR3 DNA: TGTGCCAGCAGTGTGTGGAGCTACGAGCAGTACTTC

D gene: .
clone size: .
J gene: TRBJ2-5
V gene: TRBV24-1
CDR3 protein: CATSDSGARNQPQYF
CDR3 DNA: TGTGCCACCAGTGATTCCGGGGCCCGCAATCAGCCCCAGTACTTC